The clone carrying this T cell receptor beta chain appeared many times. Its antigen remains unknown. Germline CDR1 reads LGHDT; CDR2 reads YNNKEL (reference sequence). The CDR3 runs to 12 residues. V shed 1 base and J shed 1 base, with 2 bases lying between them. The data stem from a study of T-cell reconstitution after alpha-beta-depleted transplantation in children. General study results and limits: Reported findings indicate that, about two months after transplant, alpha-beta T cells came from several hundred expanded clones, which were derived from non-depleted graft cells. From newly produced T cells came most of the T-cell counts and diversity one year after transplant. Day-60 TCRbeta diversity that was high in some patients was derived from surviving recipient T cells and thymic progenitors.

A TCRbeta library incorporating unique molecular identifiers was prepared. TCRdb reprocessed the PCR reads with MiXCR, giving one entry per CDR3 protein. Here the sample spans 210,000 or so distinct CDR3 sequences, roughly a tenth being singletons. The sample here was PBMCs, taken before TCRalphabeta/CD19-depleted stem cell transplant. The origin of this receptor is a child under two years old with acute myeloid leukemia, due to receive a stem cell transplant. The chain has TRBV3-1 and TRBJ2-7; D gene ambiguous. Here the CDR3 DNA reads TGTGCCAGCAGCCAAGGGTCCTACGAGCAGTACTTC. This translates into CASSQGSYEQYF.